The present TCR beta chain was sequenced within a study of blood T cell repertoires in COVID-19 (dated by TCRdb to 2019 to 2021). With regard to the full study: Recovered participants in ImmuneRACE Cohort 3 were defined by two consecutive negative NP/OP PCR tests, clearance by a healthcare professional, or resolution of symptoms. Collaborator samples came from the United States, Italy and Spain and covered acute and convalescent phases of COVID-19. The prospective study material was composed of cDNA or gDNA derived from T cells, B-cell-depleted T cells, or PBMCs. The dataset comprised deeply sampled blood TCRbeta repertoires from subjects exposed to, actively infected with, or recovered from COVID-19. The repertoires were released in a freely available public database meant as a resource for research on the immune response to SARS-CoV-2. Samples were obtained from the ongoing ImmuneRACE study (first 160 participants) and from about 1,300 subjects provided by 6 global collaborators. The sample metadata nearly always contained a de-identified subject ID, COVID-19 status, age in years and sex. Where available, HLA class I and class II types were taken from metadata supplied by the sample provider and were not determined by assay-based typing. What the research found in general, with its limitations: Clinical and demographic metadata were provided uncurated, with the amount varying by source and participant.

Remarks on this clone: No cognate antigen has been identified for it. Base qualities are missing; no much larger clone stands one base away.

Participants in the prospective study were aged roughly 18 to 95 years, lived in about two dozen United States geographic areas, and enrolled through a virtual design. In the prospective study, cohorts were assigned on the basis of participant-reported clinical history obtained from a screening survey and a study questionnaire. Mobile phlebotomists in the prospective study collected whole blood, serum and a nasopharyngeal or oropharyngeal swab from every participant. Prospective study participants could optionally give additional blood draws and questionnaires over an approximately two-month period. Before DNA extraction, blood samples from the prospective study were shipped at room temperature or frozen. Reading from cysteine to phenylalanine, the CDR3 counts 16 amino acids. The retained sequence is limited to the CDR3, 48 bases, with the frame set at the first base. V is pruned by 7 bases and J by 4 bases, leaving 11 bases of the junction without a gene match. CDR1 and CDR2 are read off the germline V gene (reference sequence) as LNHDA and SQIVND.

The immunoSEQ Assay, a bias-controlled multiplex PCR, was used to amplify TCRbeta CDR3 regions from genomic DNA. Per the authors' processing: Nucleated cell counts per sample were estimated from amplification of reference gene primers within the assay. Sequence reads were collapsed and filtered to measure the absolute abundance of every unique TCRbeta CDR3 rearrangement. For each sample, productive Simpson clonality was calculated by taking the square root of Simpson's diversity index across productive rearrangements. As stored in TCRdb, this immuneACCESS dataset retains in-frame rearrangements with V and J assigned. A fraction of the clones does not appear; measured against another copy, unresolved V genes explain less than half of the discrepancy, and the remainder lacks a known reason. V and J calls and clone size follow that table, whereas D and trimming were derived from the DNA. This sample lists some 200,000 clones; 87% were detected once. Together, the top ten hold approximately 7.3% of the sample.

This TCR derives from a man aged 30 to 45 in a cohort exposed to, infected with or recovered from COVID-19 (not recorded which). The material sequenced was PBMCs or T cells enriched from blood (not recorded which). The receptor chain draws on TRBV19 and TRBJ2-2; TRBD1 agrees with 8 junctional bases. This receptor has the CDR3 CASTLSGQGATGELFF. The sequence in DNA is TGTGCCAGTACTTTGTCGGGCCAGGGGGCCACCGGGGAGCTGTTTTTT. The full variable domain, completed from the reference TRBV19 and TRBJ2-2 proteins outside the CDR3, reads DGGITQSPKYLFRKEGQNVTLSCEQNLNHDAMYWYRQDPGQGLRLIYYSQIVNDFQKGDIAEGYSVSREKKESFPLTVTSAQKNPTAFYLCASTLSGQGATGELFFGEGSRLTVL.